This T cell receptor beta chain derives from a study of T cells in localized non-small cell lung cancer. The study's findings and limits: A denser population of T cells in blood accompanied longer overall survival. Uninvolved adjacent lung had higher T cell clonality than tumor and all other tissues.

This clone was detected only a few times. Its antigen is still unknown. Profiled with immunoSEQ multiplex PCR; TCRdb holds only in-frame clones, not every one. The table has over 25,000 clones, approximately 80% seen once. There are 14 residues in the CDR3. The germline CDR1 and CDR2 sequences are MDHEN and SYDVKM. Between the trimmed V and J ends, which lost 5 bases and 4 bases, there was a span of 14 bases. The receptor comes from a male donor at least 60 years old with stage II squamous cell lung carcinoma. The source material was peripheral blood, sampled before any cancer treatment. The rearrangement joins TRBV28 to TRBJ1-2, with unresolved D. CDR3 in amino acids: CASSPIRAPYGYTF. For the CDR3, the DNA is TGTGCCAGCAGTCCCATAAGGGCCCCCTATGGCTACACCTTC.